This TCR beta chain is drawn from a study of blood T cells in healthy people across ages. In germline, CDR1 is SEHNR, CDR2 FQNEAQ (reference sequence). The CDR3 is 13 amino acids. The sample, approximately 11 milliliters of peripheral blood, was drawn from each donor. A J-beta primer mix and a sample-barcoded 5' primer were used in a second PCR of roughly 6 to 11 cycles. Each CDR3 protein is one row after TCRdb ran MiXCR on the 5' RACE reads. Found here are some 760,000 distinct CDR3 sequences, around 25% of them singletons; the top ten hold under 9.5%. Note on this clonotype: The antigen is unknown.

Study-wide findings and caveats: A roughly linear age-dependent decrease characterized TCR beta diversity per million T cells. Any conclusive comparison of naive versus antigen-experienced cells was prevented by using unsorted PBMCs.

The same sample was also studied in work on T cells of mothers and their children. Per that paper: Versus unrelated pairs, overlap was slightly higher in related mother-child pairs, without reaching significance.

Input material: blood. This TCR was recovered from a boy between 10 and 17 years old in good health. The chain recombines TRBV7-9 with TRBJ2-1; D is unclear. The closer fit of TRBJ2-7 to the DNA end suggests the J call may be wrong. CDR3 region: CASSDGPFYEQYF. The CDR3 DNA is TGTGCCAGCAGCGACGGGCCTTTCTACGAGCAGTACTTC.